This T cell receptor (beta chain) was documented in a study of CD8+ T cells in alopecia areata. The germline CDR1 and CDR2 sequences are MGHDK and SYGVNS. With V trimmed by 8 bases and J by 5 bases, 8 bases remained unmatched. The CDR3 runs to 14 residues. Investigators isolated RNA and reverse transcribed it into cDNA to act as the sequencing template. TCRdb's table, derived via immunoSEQ multiplex PCR, lists solely in-frame clones and lacks some. The sample includes 150,000 to 200,000 clones, about 60% of them seen just once. Treatment here: oral pan-JAK inhibitor, 5-10 mg twice daily. This receptor was taken from a human donor with alopecia areata. Sequenced material: CD8+ T cells sorted from blood, taken at week 24, from a patient treated with tofacitinib. The chain is built from TRBV25-1 and TRBJ2-7; 11 bases fit TRBD1. The DNA of the CDR3 is TGTGCCAGCTCGGAGGACAGGGGGCTGGACGAGCAGTACTTC. Its protein is CASSEDRGLDEQYF.